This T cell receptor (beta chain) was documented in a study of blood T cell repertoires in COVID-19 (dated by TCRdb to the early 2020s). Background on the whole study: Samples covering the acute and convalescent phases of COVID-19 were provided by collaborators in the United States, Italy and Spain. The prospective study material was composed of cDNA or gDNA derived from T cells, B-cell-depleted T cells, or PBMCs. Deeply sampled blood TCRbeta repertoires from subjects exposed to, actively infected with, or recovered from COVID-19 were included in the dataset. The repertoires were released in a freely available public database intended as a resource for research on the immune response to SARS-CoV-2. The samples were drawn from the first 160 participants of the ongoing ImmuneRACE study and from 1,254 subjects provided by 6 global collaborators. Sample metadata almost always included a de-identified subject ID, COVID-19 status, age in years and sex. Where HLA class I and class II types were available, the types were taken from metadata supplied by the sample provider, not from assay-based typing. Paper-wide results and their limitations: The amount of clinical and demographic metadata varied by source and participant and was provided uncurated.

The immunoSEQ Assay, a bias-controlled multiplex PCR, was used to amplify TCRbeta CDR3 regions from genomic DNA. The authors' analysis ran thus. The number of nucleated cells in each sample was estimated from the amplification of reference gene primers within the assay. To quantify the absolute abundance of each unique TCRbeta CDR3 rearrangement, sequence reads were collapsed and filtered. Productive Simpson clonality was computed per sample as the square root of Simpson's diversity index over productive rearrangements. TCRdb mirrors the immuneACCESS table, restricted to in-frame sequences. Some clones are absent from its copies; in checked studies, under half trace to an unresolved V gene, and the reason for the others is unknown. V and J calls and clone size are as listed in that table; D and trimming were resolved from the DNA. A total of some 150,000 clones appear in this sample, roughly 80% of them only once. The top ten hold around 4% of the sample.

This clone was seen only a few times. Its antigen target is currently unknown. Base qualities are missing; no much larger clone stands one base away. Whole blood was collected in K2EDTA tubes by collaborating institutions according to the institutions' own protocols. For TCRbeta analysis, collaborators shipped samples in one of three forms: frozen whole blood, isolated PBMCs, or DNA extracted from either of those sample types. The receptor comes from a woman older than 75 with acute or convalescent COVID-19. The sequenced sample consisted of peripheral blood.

In nucleotide form, the sequence is TGTGCCAGCAGCTCAATTAGCGGGAGGGGAGATAATGAGCAGTTCTTC. Its translation reads: CASSSISGRGDNEQFF. The chain was built from TRBV7-6 and TRBJ2-1, with TRBD2 matching 11 junction bases. From a lookup of the germline V gene, CDR1 and CDR2 are SGHVS and FNYEAQ. The CDR3 starts with the cysteine, ends with the phenylalanine, and has 16 residues. The kept DNA is CDR3 alone, 48 bases in frame from the first base. At the junction V is shortened by 4 bases and J by 7 bases; bases outside the gene matches: 9.